The T cell receptor beta chain under discussion was sequenced for a study of T cell responses to AZD1222 COVID-19 vaccine. Study-wide background: Pooled in the analysis were second doses at about 4 or about 12 weeks.

Points from the study as a whole: Females outnumbered males among donors, who were mostly white British; clonal diversity was possibly underestimated. Spike-specific TCR breadth and depth rose after two AZD1222 doses.

This table comes from immunoSEQ multiplex PCR, and its TCRdb copy is limited to in-frame clones, with some not included. The sample includes fewer than 200,000 clones, approximately 92% of them seen just once. Comment on this clone: Its specificity is unknown.

The CDR3 is 15 residues long. Per germline, CDR1 MGHRA and CDR2 YSYEKL. V gave up 3 bases and J gave up 0 bases, with 11 bases separating them. Source: peripheral blood, taken on day 0 of AZD1222 vaccination. The chain is built from TRBV4-1 and TRBJ1-1; D is possibly TRBD1 (5 bases). This receptor was obtained from an adult in good health. The CDR3 DNA reads as TGCGCCAGCAGCCATGGCGACAGAATGAACACTGAAGCTTTCTTT. The encoded protein is CASSHGDRMNTEAFF.